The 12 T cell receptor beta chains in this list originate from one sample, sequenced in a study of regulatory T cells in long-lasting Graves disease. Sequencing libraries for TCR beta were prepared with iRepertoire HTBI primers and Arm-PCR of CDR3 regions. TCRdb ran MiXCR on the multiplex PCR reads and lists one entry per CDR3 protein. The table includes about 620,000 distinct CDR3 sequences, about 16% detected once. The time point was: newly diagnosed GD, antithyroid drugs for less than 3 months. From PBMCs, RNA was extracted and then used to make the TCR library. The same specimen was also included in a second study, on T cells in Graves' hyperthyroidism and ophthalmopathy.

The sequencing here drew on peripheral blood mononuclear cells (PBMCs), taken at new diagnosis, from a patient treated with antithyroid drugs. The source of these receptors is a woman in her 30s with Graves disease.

CDR3 sequence reads: CASSSTGTDNQPQHF. Written as DNA, the CDR3 is TGTGCCAGCTCATCAACCGGGACAGATAATCAGCCCCAGCATTTT. The chain links TRBV18 to TRBJ1-5, with 7 bases lining up with TRBD1. The germline gives CDR1 KGHSH, CDR2 LQKENI. The V gene end was trimmed by 5 bases and the J gene end by 4 bases; junction bases not matched to a gene: 8. The CDR3 totals 15 residues.

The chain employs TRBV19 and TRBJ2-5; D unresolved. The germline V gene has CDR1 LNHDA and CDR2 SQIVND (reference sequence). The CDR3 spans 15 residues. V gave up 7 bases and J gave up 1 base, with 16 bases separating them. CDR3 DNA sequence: TGTGCCAGTAATTCGGGTGCTGCAGCCCAAGAGACCCAGTACTTC. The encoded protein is CASNSGAAAQETQYF.

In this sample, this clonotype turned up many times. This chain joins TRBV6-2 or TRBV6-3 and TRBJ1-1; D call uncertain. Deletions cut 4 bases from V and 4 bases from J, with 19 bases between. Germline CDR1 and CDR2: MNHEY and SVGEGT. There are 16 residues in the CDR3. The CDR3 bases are TGTGCCAGCAGTTCCGGGAGTCCCGGGAGTTTCACTGAAGCTTTCTTT. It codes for CASSSGSPGSFTEAFF.

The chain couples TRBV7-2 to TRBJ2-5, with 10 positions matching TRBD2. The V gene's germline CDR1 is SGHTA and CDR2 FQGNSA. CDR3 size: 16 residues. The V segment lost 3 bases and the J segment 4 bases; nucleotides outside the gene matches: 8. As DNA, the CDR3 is TGTGCCAGCAGCTTCTTAGCGGGGGGAGGGTCAGAGACCCAGTACTTC. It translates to CASSFLAGGGSETQYF.

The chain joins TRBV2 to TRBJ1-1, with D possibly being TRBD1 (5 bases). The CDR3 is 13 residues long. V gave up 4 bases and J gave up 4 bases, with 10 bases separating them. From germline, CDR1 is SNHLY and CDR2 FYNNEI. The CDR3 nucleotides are TGTGCCAGCAGTGGGGGGGAACGCACTGAAGCTTTCTTT. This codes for CASSGGERTEAFF. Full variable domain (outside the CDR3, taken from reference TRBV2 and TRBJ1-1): EPEVTQTPSHQVTQMGQEVILRCVPISNHLYFYWYRQILGQKVEFLVSFYNNEISEKSEIFDDQFSVERPDGSNFTLKIRSTKLEDSAMYFCASSGGERTEAFFGQGTRLTVV.

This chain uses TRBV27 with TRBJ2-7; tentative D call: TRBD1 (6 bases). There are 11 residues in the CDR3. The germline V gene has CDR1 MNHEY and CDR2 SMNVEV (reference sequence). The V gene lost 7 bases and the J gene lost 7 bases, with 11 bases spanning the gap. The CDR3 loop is CASTLGTEQYF. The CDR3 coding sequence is TGTGCCAGCACCCTAGGGACAGAGCAGTACTTC.

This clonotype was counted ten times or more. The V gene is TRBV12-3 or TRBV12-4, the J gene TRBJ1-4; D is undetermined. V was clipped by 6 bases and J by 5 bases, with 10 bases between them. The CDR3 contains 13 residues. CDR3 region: CASSLTGNEKLFF. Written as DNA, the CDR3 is TGTGCCAGCAGCTTGACGGGGAATGAAAAACTGTTTTTT.

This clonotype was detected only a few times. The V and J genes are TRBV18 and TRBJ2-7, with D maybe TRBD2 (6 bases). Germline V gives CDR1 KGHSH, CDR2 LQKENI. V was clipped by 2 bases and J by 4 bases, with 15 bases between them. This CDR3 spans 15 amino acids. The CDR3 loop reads CASSPARGGLYEQYF. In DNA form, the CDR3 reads TGTGCCAGCTCACCAGCTCGGGGAGGATTGTACGAGCAGTACTTC.

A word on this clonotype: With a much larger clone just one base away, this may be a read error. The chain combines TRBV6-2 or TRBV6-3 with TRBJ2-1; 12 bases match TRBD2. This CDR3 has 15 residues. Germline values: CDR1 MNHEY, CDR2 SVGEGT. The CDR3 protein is CASRVGLAGANEQLF. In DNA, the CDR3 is TGTGCCAGCAGGGTGGGACTAGCGGGTGCCAATGAGCAGCTCTTC.

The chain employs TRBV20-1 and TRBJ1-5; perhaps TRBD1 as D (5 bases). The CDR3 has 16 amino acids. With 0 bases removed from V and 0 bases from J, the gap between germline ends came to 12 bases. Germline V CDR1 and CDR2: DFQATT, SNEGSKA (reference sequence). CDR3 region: CSAREGGVHSNQPQHF. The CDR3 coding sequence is TGCAGTGCTAGAGAGGGAGGGGTTCATAGCAATCAGCCCCAGCATTTT.

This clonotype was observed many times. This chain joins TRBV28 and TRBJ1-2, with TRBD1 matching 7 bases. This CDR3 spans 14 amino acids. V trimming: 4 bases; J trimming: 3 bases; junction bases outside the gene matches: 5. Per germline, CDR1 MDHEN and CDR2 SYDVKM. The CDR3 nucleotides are TGTGCCAGCAGTTCTGGACAGGCTTACTATGGCTACACCTTC. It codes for CASSSGQAYYGYTF.

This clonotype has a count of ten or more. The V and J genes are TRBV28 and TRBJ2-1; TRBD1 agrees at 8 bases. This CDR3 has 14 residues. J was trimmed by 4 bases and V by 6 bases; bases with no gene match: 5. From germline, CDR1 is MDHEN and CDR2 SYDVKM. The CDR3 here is CASSQGAIYNEQFF. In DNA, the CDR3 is TGTGCCAGCAGCCAGGGGGCCATTTACAATGAGCAGTTCTTC.